A selection of T cell receptor beta chains follows, all from one sample in a study of T cells after yellow fever vaccination. TCRdb used MiXCR to reprocess the 5' RACE reads, holding one entry per CDR3 protein. The sample consists of roughly 300,000 distinct CDR3 sequences, 8.1% of them appearing once. Sequenced material: PBMCs, taken around 45 days after the first yellow fever vaccination. These receptors were collected from a man younger than 35 who received the YFV17D yellow fever vaccine. Both conserved end residues are part of each CDR3. A D gene is named only where the DNA matches it firmly. Not every row has a clone size; where given, it reads once, few, many or a size class.

CDR3aa: CASSDRDRDSTGELFF
CDR3nt: TGTGCCAGCAGTGATAGGGACAGGGATAGCACCGGGGAGCTGTTTTTT
v_gene: TRBV6-1
abundance: few
d_gene: TRBD1
j_gene: TRBJ2-2

CDR3aa: CASSAPADRGPEQYF
CDR3nt: TGTGCCAGCAGCGCTCCGGCCGACAGGGGGCCCGAGCAGTACTTC
v_gene: TRBV7-9
abundance: -
d_gene: TRBD1
j_gene: TRBJ2-7

CDR3aa: CASTYRFRGVLSYNEQFF
CDR3nt: TGTGCCAGCACCTACCGCTTCAGGGGCGTTCTCTCCTACAATGAGCAGTTCTTC
v_gene: TRBV6-1
abundance: few
d_gene: -
j_gene: TRBJ2-1

CDR3aa: CASSIQGLGEKLFF
CDR3nt: TGTGCCAGCAGCATCCAGGGGCTCGGAGAAAAACTGTTTTTT
v_gene: TRBV7-9
abundance: -
d_gene: -
j_gene: TRBJ1-4

CDR3aa: CAISESTGAGNTIYF
CDR3nt: TGTGCCATCAGTGAGTCAACAGGGGCTGGAAACACCATATATTTT
v_gene: TRBV10-3
abundance: -
d_gene: TRBD1
j_gene: TRBJ1-3

CDR3aa: CASSEGQGAYEQFF
CDR3nt: TGCGCCAGCAGTGAGGGACAGGGGGCTTATGAGCAGTTCTTC
v_gene: TRBV10-1
abundance: -
d_gene: TRBD1
j_gene: TRBJ2-1

CDR3aa: CASRASGGADTQYF
CDR3nt: TGCGCCAGCAGGGCTAGCGGGGGAGCAGATACGCAGTATTTT
v_gene: TRBV5-1
abundance: -
d_gene: TRBD2
j_gene: TRBJ2-3

CDR3aa: CASSLFVQGTTGELFF
CDR3nt: TGTGCCAGCAGCTTGTTTGTTCAGGGTACCACCGGGGAGCTGTTTTTT
v_gene: TRBV5-5
abundance: few
d_gene: -
j_gene: TRBJ2-2

CDR3aa: CASRRTGEIGELFF
CDR3nt: TGTGCCAGCAGACGGACAGGGGAGATCGGGGAGCTGTTTTTT
v_gene: TRBV7-3
abundance: -
d_gene: TRBD1
j_gene: TRBJ2-2

CDR3aa: CSATGDGEKLFF
CDR3nt: TGCAGTGCTACAGGGGACGGTGAAAAACTGTTTTTT
v_gene: TRBV20-1
abundance: -
d_gene: -
j_gene: TRBJ1-4

CDR3aa: CASSAVWDEQFF
CDR3nt: TGTGCCAGCAGTGCAGTTTGGGATGAGCAGTTCTTC
v_gene: TRBV6-1
abundance: many
d_gene: -
j_gene: TRBJ2-1

CDR3aa: CASSYSSGANEQFF
CDR3nt: TGTGCCAGCAGTTACTCGTCAGGGGCGAATGAGCAGTTCTTC
v_gene: TRBV6-5
abundance: -
d_gene: -
j_gene: TRBJ2-1

CDR3aa: CASSQDGQSGEAFF
CDR3nt: TGCGCCAGCAGCCAAGATGGGCAGTCAGGGGAGGCTTTCTTT
v_gene: TRBV4-3
abundance: many
d_gene: -
j_gene: TRBJ1-1

CDR3aa: CASSLWGAKNIQYF
CDR3nt: TGTGCCAGCAGCTTATGGGGGGCCAAAAACATTCAGTACTTC
v_gene: TRBV5-6
abundance: few
d_gene: -
j_gene: TRBJ2-4

CDR3aa: CASSVSGPPGNEQFF
CDR3nt: TGTGCCAGCAGCGTTTCGGGGCCCCCGGGGAATGAGCAGTTCTTC
v_gene: TRBV9
abundance: few
d_gene: -
j_gene: TRBJ2-1

CDR3aa: CSATGGQPQHF
CDR3nt: TGCAGTGCCACGGGGGGTCAGCCCCAGCATTTT
v_gene: TRBV20-1
abundance: -
d_gene: -
j_gene: TRBJ1-5

CDR3aa: CASRQGGSNTEAFF
CDR3nt: TGTGCCAGTAGACAAGGAGGGTCTAACACTGAAGCTTTCTTT
v_gene: TRBV12-3/TRBV12-4
abundance: -
d_gene: -
j_gene: TRBJ1-1

CDR3aa: CASRPGTATYEQYF
CDR3nt: TGTGCCAGCAGACCCGGGACAGCGACCTACGAGCAGTACTTC
v_gene: TRBV12-3/TRBV12-4
abundance: many
d_gene: TRBD1
j_gene: TRBJ2-7

CDR3aa: CASSSTGTGGNEQFF
CDR3nt: TGTGCCAGCAGTTCAACCGGGACAGGGGGTAATGAGCAGTTCTTC
v_gene: TRBV28
abundance: -
d_gene: TRBD1
j_gene: TRBJ2-1

CDR3aa: CASSLEFGTGVGYTF
CDR3nt: TGTGCCAGCAGCTTAGAGTTCGGGACAGGGGTTGGCTACACCTTC
v_gene: TRBV7-6
abundance: -
d_gene: TRBD1
j_gene: TRBJ1-2